These 11 T cell receptor beta chains share one sample of origin, sequenced in a study of cytomegalovirus exposure and HLA in healthy donors. Researchers ran the PCR with 60 Vbeta and 13 Jbeta primers. Some clones are missing from TCRdb's copy, which holds only in-frame ones; the method was immunoSEQ multiplex PCR. The top ten clones hold about 2% of a sample with about 160,000 clones, about 88% of them seen once. The sequencing input was PBMCs. The receptors stem from a man aged 18-30 years in good health and CMV-seropositive.

This clone was seen just once. The chain joins TRBV7-2 to TRBJ2-1, with 7 bases aligning to TRBD2. Trimming took 2 bases from V and 1 from J; bases not matched to a gene: 2. CDR1 is SGHTA and CDR2 is FQGNSA in the germline V gene. The CDR3 has 15 residues. In nucleotides, the CDR3 is TGTGCCAGCAGCTTAAGCGGGATATCCTACAATGAGCAGTTCTTC. Its translation is CASSLSGISYNEQFF. Full variable domain (missing parts from reference TRBV7-2 and TRBJ2-1): GAGVSQSPSNKVTEKGKDVELRCDPISGHTALYWYRQSLGQGLEFLIYFQGNSAPDKSGLPSDRFSAERTGGSVSTLTIQRTQQEDSAVYLCASSLSGISYNEQFFGPGTRLTVL.

The chain is built from TRBV13 and TRBJ2-7, with 10 bases identical to TRBD2. There are 20 residues in the CDR3. Germline CDR1 reads PRHDT; CDR2 reads FYEKMQ (reference sequence). Trimming took 5 bases from V and 0 from J; bases not matched to a gene: 19. In DNA form, the CDR3 reads TGTGCCAGCAGCCGAGGACTAGCGGACTCGAACCGCGGGAGCTCCTACGAGCAGTACTTC. It specifies CASSRGLADSNRGSSYEQYF.

The chain has TRBV30 and TRBJ2-7; 7 nucleotides align to TRBD1. The CDR3 extends over 11 amino acids. Losses at the gene ends were 8 bases for V and 6 bases for J; bases not matched to a gene: 7. Germline V gene sequence: CDR1 GTSNPN, CDR2 SVGIG (reference sequence). The DNA for the CDR3 is TGTGCCGGTAAGGGGGCAGGCGAGCAGTACTTC. It encodes CAGKGAGEQYF.

The chain has TRBV4-3 and TRBJ1-1, with TRBD1 matching 8 bases. CDR1 and CDR2 (germline): LGHNA, YSLEER. Losses at the gene ends were 5 bases for V and 6 bases for J; bases not matched to a gene: 14. This CDR3 is built from 16 residues. The CDR3 spells CASSTSKGDRISEAFF. The CDR3 DNA reads TGCGCCAGCAGCACCTCCAAAGGGGACAGGATCTCTGAAGCTTTCTTT.

The chain links TRBV6-1 to TRBJ1-2; 7 bases are a match to TRBD1. Germline CDR1 MNHNS, CDR2 SASEGT. The CDR3 runs to 14 residues. With 6 bases clipped from V and 3 bases from J, the junction kept 7 bases outside the gene matches. The CDR3 loop is CASRRTGRDYGYTF. The CDR3 DNA reads as TGTGCCAGCAGACGGACAGGCCGAGACTATGGCTACACCTTC.

The V and J genes are TRBV11-3 and TRBJ1-2, with 9 bases identical to TRBD1. The CDR3 contains 14 residues. Germline V CDR1 and CDR2: SGHNT, YENEEA. Unmatched junction bases numbered 5, after V lost 5 bases and J lost 4 bases. CDR3 in amino acids: CASSRGDRAYGYTF. The CDR3 DNA sequence: TGTGCCAGCAGCCGGGGGGACAGGGCCTATGGCTACACCTTC.

CDR3 residues: CASSRKGEGTEAFF. CDR3 nucleotide sequence: TGTGCCAGCAGCCGAAAGGGCGAGGGCACTGAAGCTTTCTTT. This chain links TRBV5-4 with TRBJ1-1; no definite D call. V was clipped by 4 bases and J by 4 bases, with 14 bases between them. Germline V gives CDR1 SGHNT, CDR2 YYREEE (reference sequence). CDR3 size: 14 residues.

The rearrangement joins TRBV6-6 to TRBJ2-1; the D gene is possibly TRBD2 (6 bases). CDR3 size: 15 residues. V lost 6 bases and J 5 bases, leaving 17 bases between the germline ends. Germline CDR1 MNHNY, CDR2 SVGAGI (reference sequence). The CDR3 loop reads CASRLRRERNNEQFF. The CDR3 DNA follows: TGTGCCAGCAGACTTCGGAGGGAGCGGAACAATGAGCAGTTCTTC.

This sequence joins TRBV14 and TRBJ2-2, with D maybe TRBD2 (5 bases). The CDR3 totals 17 residues. Germline V CDR1 and CDR2: SGHDN, FVKESK. Trimming removed 0 bases at V and 6 bases at J, with 17 bases between. CDR3 sequence: CASSQDRFRGAAGELFF. In nucleotides, the CDR3 is TGTGCCAGCAGCCAAGATAGGTTCCGGGGAGCGGCCGGGGAGCTGTTTTTT.

The chain recombines TRBV27 with TRBJ1-6; D uncertain. CDR1 and CDR2 (germline): MNHEY, SMNVEV (reference sequence). CDR3 length: 13 residues. V was clipped by 0 bases and J by 9 bases, with 6 bases between them. Here the CDR3 reads CASSLSEVSPLHF. The CDR3, as DNA: TGTGCCAGCAGTTTATCGGAGGTTTCACCCCTCCACTTT.

The CDR3 here is CSAQTRTGAEQYF. CDR3 in DNA: TGCAGCGCCCAGACCCGGACAGGGGCCGAGCAGTACTTC. The gene calls are TRBV29-1 and TRBJ2-5, with 9 bases aligning to TRBD1. The end of the DNA is better explained by TRBJ2-7, so the J call may be wrong. Germline V gene data show CDR1 as SQVTM and CDR2 as ANQGSEA. The CDR3 spans 13 residues.